This TCR beta chain was documented in a study of T cells after posttransplantation cyclophosphamide. Libraries were prepared by immunoSEQ multiplex PCR; TCRdb keeps only in-frame clonotypes and omits some of them. The profile covers over 25,000 clones, none occurring a single time. This clone was detected ten times or more. The target antigen is unknown. The germline V gene encodes CDR1 MNHNY and CDR2 SVGAGI (reference sequence). With V trimmed by 5 bases and J by 10 bases, 6 bases remained unmatched. CDR3 size: 12 residues. Study-level findings and limits: Later post-transplant blood repertoires were often dominated by donor CD8+ memory clones.

Sequencing was performed on PBMCs. V gene TRBV6-6 combines with J gene TRBJ1-2; 8 bases align to TRBD1. The TCR sequence derives from a woman aged 60-75 years in good health, CMV-negative, and a related stem cell transplant donor. CDR3 amino acids: CASSTDREDYTF. The CDR3 DNA follows: TGTGCCAGCAGTACGGACAGGGAAGACTACACCTTC.